This T cell receptor beta chain is drawn from a study of T cell repertoires in cytomegalovirus infection (dated by TCRdb to between 2018 and 2021). A note on the overall study: The peptide stimulations were aimed at well-studied HLA-B-restricted epitopes as well as recently identified HLA-C-restricted CMV epitopes, whose presentation resists viral immunomodulation. The HLA type of each donor mattered for the analysis, because public TCR beta signatures pointed to carriage of CMV infection along with the matching HLA type. Findings and caveats that apply to the study as a whole: The ex vivo response was dominated by HLA-C-restricted CMV-specific TCR beta clonotypes, which also provided the single most frequent clonotype in two of eight donors. In both this cohort and an independent roughly 350-donor cohort, the cumulative frequency of public TCR beta family members distinguished carriers of CMV infection plus the relevant HLA type.

The intended sense of this specimen's treatment or condition label: in vitro stimulation with specific CMV peptide epitopes to enrich CMV-specific T cells. Including the terminal cysteine and phenylalanine, the CDR3 comprises 15 residues. Only the CDR3 DNA stays, 45 bases, in frame from base 1. Trimming removed 3 bases from V and 7 bases from J; the gene matches leave 8 bases unexplained. This clonotype was observed once. There is no known antigen for this receptor. Base qualities are not provided; no much larger clone lies one nucleotide away. One read offers little support. TCRdb shows the sequencer as Illumina HiSeq 1500. The public reads were reanalyzed by TCRdb: fastp trimming at Q25, MiXCR alignment, in-frame beta chains only. Every CDR3 protein is listed once, alongside the most common genes and DNA of its rows. This sample is represented by about 500,000 distinct CDR3 sequences; roughly a third of them were singletons. The top ten clones comprise about a sixth of the sample.

This receptor chain uses TRBV12-3 or TRBV12-4 and TRBJ2-1; 8 central nucleotides agree with TRBD1. Sequencing used cultured PBMCs, obtained from culture after CMV antigen stimulation. The TCR sequence derives from a human donor in good health (CMV status not recorded). Some clones in this sample may be carry-over from other donors' samples. The DNA sequence follows: TGTGCCAGCAGTTTCTGGGACAGGCCGGGAAATGAGCAGTTCTTC. It encodes CASSFWDRPGNEQFF.